These 27 T cell receptor beta chains share one sample of origin, sequenced in a study of beta chain features in type 1 diabetes. All of the isolated RNA was reverse transcribed, so expressed TCRB transcripts were sequenced. TCRdb's table, derived via immunoSEQ multiplex PCR, lists solely in-frame clones and lacks some. This sample has more than 300,000 clones, with around an eighth found just once. The sample was naive CD4+ T cells from blood. The receptors shown here come from a man aged 18-30 years in good health.

This clone was observed a few times. The chain combines TRBV7-2 with TRBJ1-4, with D possibly matching TRBD1 (6 bases). V lost 5 bases to trimming and J lost 10 bases, with 14 bases between them. CDR3 length: 13 amino acids. Looked up from germline, CDR1 is SGHTA and CDR2 is FQGNSA. CDR3 nucleotides: TGTGCCAGCAGCCCCGCGGGGGGCGCAAAACTGTTTTTT. Residues: CASSPAGGAKLFF.

The rearrangement joins TRBV28 to TRBJ2-5; no clear D. Germline V lookup: CDR1 MDHEN, CDR2 SYDVKM. The CDR3 has 11 residues. Trimming left V 6 bases short and J 3 bases short, with 5 bases between. The CDR3 sequence: CASSLEETQYF. CDR3 nucleotides: TGTGCCAGCAGCCTCGAAGAGACCCAGTACTTC.

In regard to this clone: Germline and junction disagree at one end, which may indicate a read error. The chain uses TRBV6-5 and TRBJ1-6; D is perhaps TRBD1 (6 bases). Germline V gene data show CDR1 as MNHEY and CDR2 as SVGAGI. The CDR3 totals 14 residues. DNA of the CDR3: TGTGCAAGCAGGCAGGGGAAGCTGACTTCACCCCTCCACTTT. Translation: CASRQGKLTSPLHF.

This clone was recorded a few times. The chain uses TRBV30 and TRBJ2-7, with D possibly matching TRBD2 (6 bases). The V and J ends lost 3 bases and 6 bases respectively, with 12 bases between them. Germline V gene data show CDR1 as GTSNPN and CDR2 as SVGIG (reference sequence). There are 12 residues in the CDR3. CDR3 sequence (DNA): TGTGCCTGGAGCGCGGGATTTGGCGAGCAGTACTTC. Its protein is CAWSAGFGEQYF.

This clone was seen a few times. The CDR3 coding sequence is TGTGCCAGCAGTCCGCGACAGACCTACGAGCAGTACTTC. Its translation is CASSPRQTYEQYF. The V gene is TRBV11-2, the J gene TRBJ2-7; a possible D gene is TRBD1 (5 bases). The CDR3 runs 13 residues. Trimming pared 6 bases from V and 2 bases from J, leaving 11 bases between. Per germline, CDR1 SGHAT and CDR2 FQNNGV.

The rearrangement links TRBV10-3 to TRBJ2-3; 10 bases line up with TRBD2. The germline V gene encodes CDR1 ENHRY and CDR2 SYGVKD. The CDR3 contains 15 residues. The J segment lost 4 bases and the V segment lost 4 bases, leaving 5 bases of the junction unmatched. CDR3 in amino acids: CAISGSGTSADTQYF. DNA for the CDR3: TGTGCCATCAGTGGGTCCGGGACTAGCGCAGATACGCAGTATTTT.

This clone was observed a handful of times. This chain connects TRBV30 to TRBJ1-2, with 7 bases fitting TRBD1. Germline V gene lookup returns CDR1 GTSNPN and CDR2 SVGIG (reference sequence). The junction had 3 bases not matched to a gene; V was cut back by 3 bases and J by 2 bases. This CDR3 contains 13 residues. The CDR3 region is CAWRTDRNYGYTF. The CDR3 DNA follows: TGTGCCTGGAGAACGGACAGGAACTATGGCTACACCTTC.

CDR3 in amino acids: CSVEDWQQRDLLDEQYF. In nucleotides, the CDR3 is TGCAGCGTTGAAGATTGGCAGCAGAGGGATTTATTAGACGAGCAGTACTTC. This rearrangement joins TRBV29-1 to TRBJ2-7, with a possible D match to TRBD2 (5 bases). The CDR3 spans 17 residues. Trimming removed 0 bases from V and 5 bases from J, with 23 bases in between. CDR1 is SQVTM, CDR2 ANQGSEA, per germline.

This chain joins TRBV7-9 and TRBJ2-1; TRBD2 agrees at 8 bases. The CDR3 is made up of 15 amino acids. V trimming: 5 bases; J trimming: 4 bases; junction bases outside the gene matches: 7. The germline gives CDR1 SEHNR, CDR2 FQNEAQ (reference sequence). CDR3 DNA sequence: TGTGCCAGCAGCAAACCGGGGGGGCGATACAATGAGCAGTTCTTC. Translation gives CASSKPGGRYNEQFF.

This clone was detected only a few times. The chain joins TRBV7-9 to TRBJ1-1; no clear D gene. The CDR3 has 14 residues. Trimming took 3 bases from V and 0 from J, leaving 8 bases between them. Per the germline V gene, CDR1 is SEHNR and CDR2 is FQNEAQ (reference sequence). Here the CDR3 reads CASSFVAVNTEAFF. CDR3 coding DNA: TGTGCCAGCAGCTTTGTGGCGGTGAACACTGAAGCTTTCTTT.

This clone was observed a handful of times. The chain employs TRBV4-2 and TRBJ2-5, with 9 bases lining up with TRBD2. Germline V gives CDR1 LGHNA, CDR2 YNFKEQ. The trim removed 2 bases at V and 4 bases at J, leaving 5 bases unmatched. The CDR3 covers 15 residues. DNA for the CDR3: TGTGCCAGCAGCCAAAAAGCGGGAGGAGTAGAGACCCAGTACTTC. Translated, it gives CASSQKAGGVETQYF.

Only a few counts were recorded for this clone. The chain has TRBV9 and TRBJ2-2; 14 bases line up with TRBD2. V was clipped by 3 bases and J by 0 bases; unmatched bases: 4. The V gene's germline CDR1 is SGDLS and CDR2 YYNGEE. This CDR3 spans 18 amino acids. The DNA of the CDR3 is TGTGCCAGCAGCGAGGGACTAGCGGGAGTAACGAACACCGGGGAGCTGTTTTTT. It translates to CASSEGLAGVTNTGELFF. Full variable domain (remainder filled in from reference TRBV9 and TRBJ2-2): DSGVTQTPKHLITATGQRVTLRCSPRSGDLSVYWYQQSLDQGLQFLIQYYNGEERAKGNILERFSAQQFPDLHSELNLSSLELGDSALYFCASSEGLAGVTNTGELFFGEGSRLTVL.

The chain carries TRBV9 and TRBJ1-1; possibly TRBD1 for D (5 bases). With 3 bases removed from V and 5 bases from J, the gap between germline ends came to 14 bases. Germline V lookup: CDR1 SGDLS, CDR2 YYNGEE. This CDR3 contains 14 residues. The DNA of the CDR3 is TGTGCCAGCAGCGAGACTCGTGGGGGGACTGAAGCTTTCTTT. Translated: CASSETRGGTEAFF.

This clone came up a few times. J is TRBJ2-1 and V is TRBV28; D is possibly TRBD2 (6 bases). The CDR3 runs to 15 residues. Per the germline V gene, CDR1 is MDHEN and CDR2 is SYDVKM. The germline V and J ends were trimmed by 2 bases and 7 bases, with 15 bases remaining between them. The CDR3 reads CASSLSPGELNEQFF. CDR3 nucleotide sequence: TGTGCCAGCAGTTTAAGTCCGGGAGAGTTGAATGAGCAGTTCTTC.

Only one count was recorded for this clone. The V call is TRBV7-9, the J call TRBJ1-5; D is possibly TRBD1 (6 bases). The CDR3 extends over 15 amino acids. V lost 4 bases to trimming and J lost 0 bases, with 10 bases between them. Germline V gene lookup returns CDR1 SEHNR and CDR2 FQNEAQ (reference sequence). CDR3 protein: CASSSGQYSNQPQHF. The CDR3 region has the DNA TGTGCCAGCAGCTCCGGACAGTATAGCAATCAGCCCCAGCATTTT.

The chain joins TRBV4-2 to TRBJ1-2; 12 bases line up with TRBD1. Trimming at V came to 4 bases and at J to 7 bases, leaving 4 bases not matched to a gene. The CDR3 runs 14 residues. Per germline, CDR1 LGHNA and CDR2 YNFKEQ. For the CDR3, the DNA is TGTGCCAGCAGCCTCGGGACAGGGGGCCGTGGCTACACCTTC. Translation gives CASSLGTGGRGYTF.

This clone was counted only a few times. The V and J genes are TRBV27 and TRBJ2-1; tentative D call: TRBD1 (6 bases). Trimming shortened V by 5 bases and J by 2 bases, and 22 bases separated the two germline ends. This CDR3 comprises 18 residues. Germline V gives CDR1 MNHEY, CDR2 SMNVEV (reference sequence). The CDR3 protein is CASSPTPPGHLPYNEQFF. The CDR3 DNA sequence: TGTGCCAGCAGTCCAACTCCTCCGGGACACCTACCCTACAATGAGCAGTTCTTC.

The chain has TRBV29-1 and TRBJ2-7, with D tentatively TRBD1 (5 bases). The CDR3 length is 14 residues. Trimming took 4 bases from V and 0 from J, leaving 13 bases between them. Per germline, CDR1 SQVTM and CDR2 ANQGSEA. Here the CDR3 reads CSVGKTASSYEQYF. The CDR3, as DNA: TGCAGCGTTGGAAAGACAGCCAGCTCCTACGAGCAGTACTTC.

This clone has more than one count but fewer than ten. The V gene is TRBV25-1, the J gene TRBJ1-1; D may be TRBD1 (6 bases). Germline assignment: CDR1 MGHDK and CDR2 SYGVNS. The CDR3 is 15 residues long. The V end lost 4 bases, the J end lost 0 bases, and 12 bases lay between the germline ends. CDR3 region: CASSVTGGLNTEAFF. DNA of the CDR3: TGTGCCAGCAGTGTTACGGGGGGGCTGAACACTGAAGCTTTCTTT.

About this clone: Distinct nucleotide sequences in the sample also encode this CDR3. The gene calls are TRBV7-2 and TRBJ1-5, with 8 bases fitting TRBD1. J lost 2 bases, V lost 5 bases, and 2 bases had no gene match. Germline V lookup: CDR1 SGHTA, CDR2 FQGNSA. CDR3 length: 14 amino acids. Here the CDR3 reads CASSKDRGNQPQHF. The CDR3 bases are TGTGCCAGCAGCAAGGACAGGGGCAATCAGCCCCAGCATTTT.

This clone turned up a few times. The chain carries TRBV27 and TRBJ1-2; D not certain. The CDR3 totals 13 residues. V shed 7 bases and J shed 8 bases, with 17 bases lying between them. CDR1 is MNHEY, CDR2 SMNVEV, per germline (reference sequence). CDR3 in amino acids: CASKRVGVLGYTF. The CDR3 DNA sequence: TGTGCCAGCAAGCGCGTCGGGGTGCTAGGCTACACCTTC.

A few counts support this clone. V is TRBV9 and J is TRBJ1-5; possibly TRBD1 for D (5 bases). CDR3 size: 14 residues. V was clipped by 4 bases and J by 2 bases, with 10 bases between them. CDR1 is SGDLS, CDR2 YYNGEE, per germline. The CDR3 sequence: CASSPTVGNQPQHF. In DNA, the CDR3 is TGTGCCAGCAGCCCGACAGTGGGCAATCAGCCCCAGCATTTT.

The rearrangement joins TRBV14 to TRBJ2-3; TRBD2 matches at 9 bases. The ends lost 4 bases at V and 7 bases at J; junction bases unmatched: 27. Germline lookup yields CDR1 SGHDN and CDR2 FVKESK. The CDR3 has 21 residues. The DNA for the CDR3 is TGTGCCAGCAGCCCCCACCCCCTTAGCGGGAGTCGGGACTCGACGCAAAATACGCAGTATTTT. Translation: CASSPHPLSGSRDSTQNTQYF.

This clone was observed a handful of times. This chain uses TRBV28 with TRBJ1-5; D is unresolved. Germline loops: CDR1 MDHEN, CDR2 SYDVKM. CDR3 length equals 13 residues. Trimming removed 5 bases at V and 4 bases at J, with 9 bases between. CDR3 sequence reads: CASSVGRNQPQHF. The CDR3 DNA follows: TGTGCCAGCAGTGTGGGGAGGAATCAGCCCCAGCATTTT.

The chain couples TRBV7-2 to TRBJ1-2; tentative D call: TRBD1 (5 bases). Trimming stripped 5 bases from V and 8 bases from J, with 18 bases between. Germline assignment: CDR1 SGHTA and CDR2 FQGNSA. CDR3 length equals 14 residues. In nucleotides, the CDR3 is TGTGCCAGCAGCCTGTTGCGGCAGGGAACGGGCTACACCTTC. Encoded protein: CASSLLRQGTGYTF.

J is TRBJ2-6 and V is TRBV10-3, with D tentatively TRBD2 (6 bases). V lost 7 bases to trimming and J lost 2 bases, with 24 bases between them. CDR1 and CDR2 from the germline V gene are ENHRY and SYGVKD. CDR3 length equals 19 residues. CDR3 coding DNA: TGTGCCATCATGGGGACTTTGTCGGACGTATCCGCTGGGGCCAACGTCCTGACTTTC. This sequence encodes CAIMGTLSDVSAGANVLTF.

V usage is TRBV7-2 and J usage is TRBJ2-3, with 10 bases aligning to TRBD1. Trimming removed 5 bases from V and 4 bases from J; junction bases left unmatched: 3. The germline gives CDR1 SGHTA, CDR2 FQGNSA. This CDR3 has 14 amino acids. The CDR3 here is CASSPGQGADTQYF. The CDR3 coding sequence is TGTGCCAGCAGCCCAGGACAGGGGGCAGATACGCAGTATTTT.